This TCR beta chain was found in a study of T cells in Graves' hyperthyroidism and ophthalmopathy. This clonotype was observed at least ten times. Germline assignment: CDR1 SGHAT and CDR2 FQNNGV. This CDR3 region has 13 residues. V dropped 5 bases and J dropped 6 bases, with 10 bases sitting between them. Authors of the study amplified TCR beta CDR3 regions from RNA transcripts. The primer set for the first-round RT-PCR of the TCR CDR3 was HTBI. TCRdb passed the multiplex PCR reads through MiXCR, listing each CDR3 protein once. The sample includes about 640,000 distinct CDR3 sequences, about 20% of them seen just once.

Sequenced: blood. This clonotype was sampled from a man aged 30 to 39 with Graves' ophthalmopathy. The J gene is TRBJ2-2, the V gene TRBV11-2; weak D call: TRBD2 (5 bases). The chain's CDR3 is CASSDGRAGELFF. The DNA for the CDR3 is TGTGCCAGCAGCGACGGGCGGGCCGGGGAGCTGTTTTTT.